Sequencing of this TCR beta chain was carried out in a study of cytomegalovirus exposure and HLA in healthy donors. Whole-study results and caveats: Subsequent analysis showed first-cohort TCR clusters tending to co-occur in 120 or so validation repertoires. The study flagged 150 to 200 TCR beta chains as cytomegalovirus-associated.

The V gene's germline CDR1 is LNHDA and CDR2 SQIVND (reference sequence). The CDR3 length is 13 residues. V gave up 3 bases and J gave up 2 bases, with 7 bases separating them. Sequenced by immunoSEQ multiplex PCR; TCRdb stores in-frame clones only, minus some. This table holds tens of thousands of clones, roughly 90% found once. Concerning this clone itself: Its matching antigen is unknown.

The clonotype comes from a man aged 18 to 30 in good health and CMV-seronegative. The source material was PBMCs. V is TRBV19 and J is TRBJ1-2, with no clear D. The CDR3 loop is CASSIRRNYGYTF. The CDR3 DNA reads TGTGCCAGTAGTATCCGGCGGAACTATGGCTACACCTTC.